One sample yielded the 26 T cell receptor beta chains listed below, sequenced in a study of shared clonotypes between healthy human individuals. The protocol was immunoSEQ multiplex PCR, while the TCRdb copy is restricted to in-frame clones and leaves out a portion. This sample carries 2 million to 2.5 million clones, approximately 96% of them seen once, and the ten largest clones take over 0.1%. Sequencing was carried out using naive CD4+ T cells sorted from blood. The subset is: CD45RA+ positively selected. All receptors derive from a man younger than 35 in good health.

The rearrangement joins TRBV10-1 to TRBJ2-3; 12 bases line up with TRBD2. This CDR3 has 15 amino acids. In germline, CDR1 is WNHNN, CDR2 SYGVQD (reference sequence). V lost 8 bases, J lost 4 bases, and 7 bases stayed unmatched. Written as DNA, the CDR3 is TGCGCCAGCGGCCCTAGCGGGGGGGCTCCAGATACGCAGTATTTT. This codes for CASGPSGGAPDTQYF.

The chain combines TRBV5-4 with TRBJ1-2; TRBD1 might be the D (6 bases). The CDR3 has 16 residues. Deletions cut 0 bases from V and 5 bases from J, with 17 bases between. Germline values: CDR1 SGHNT, CDR2 YYREEE (reference sequence). The DNA of the CDR3 is TGTGCCAGCAGCTTGGGGGGTAGACAGGCCCCATATGGCTACACCTTC. Protein sequence: CASSLGGRQAPYGYTF. The full variable domain, its missing parts supplied by reference TRBV5-4 and TRBJ1-2, is ETGVTQSPTHLIKTRGQQVTLRCSSQSGHNTVSWYQQALGQGPQFIFQYYREEENGRGNFPPRFSGLQFPNYSSELNVNALELDDSALYLCASSLGGRQAPYGYTFGSGTRLTVV.

The chain recombines TRBV5-6 with TRBJ1-2; tentative D call: TRBD1 (5 bases). The CDR3 has 15 amino acids. V was pared by 3 bases and J by 7 bases, with 19 bases between. Germline CDR1 is SGHDT and CDR2 is YYEEEE. CDR3 in DNA: TGTGCCAGCAGCTACCCATCGGGGCGGAATAGTGGCTACACCTTC. It codes for CASSYPSGRNSGYTF.

The V gene is TRBV5-1, the J gene TRBJ1-5; no firm D call. The ends were cut back, 4 bases at V and 0 bases at J, with 20 bases in the middle. Germline V CDR1 and CDR2: SGHRS, YFSETQ. The CDR3 consists of 18 residues. The CDR3 DNA reads as TGCGCCAGCAGCCCGGGTTTGGGCGGAACCGCTAGCAATCAGCCCCAGCATTTT. It specifies CASSPGLGGTASNQPQHF.

The chain joins TRBV10-2 to TRBJ2-4; D call uncertain. V dropped 2 bases and J dropped 6 bases, with 17 bases sitting between them. Germline CDR1 reads WSHSY; CDR2 reads SAAADI. This CDR3 contains 16 residues. The CDR3 spells CASSEEQSPVGNIQYF. CDR3 coding DNA: TGCGCCAGCAGTGAGGAGCAGTCACCGGTGGGAAACATTCAGTACTTC.

V is TRBV11-2 and J is TRBJ2-2; 7 nucleotides agree with TRBD1. This CDR3 is built from 14 residues. In germline, CDR1 is SGHAT, CDR2 FQNNGV. The trim removed 5 bases at V and 4 bases at J, leaving 4 bases unmatched. The CDR3 loop reads CASSPGTVTGELFF. The CDR3 DNA sequence: TGTGCCAGCAGCCCCGGGACAGTCACCGGGGAGCTGTTTTTT.

A note on this clone: The same CDR3 can be traced to other DNA sequences in this sample. The rearrangement joins TRBV6-5 to TRBJ1-6, with D possibly TRBD1 on 6 matching bases. V gave up 3 bases and J gave up 7 bases, with 10 bases separating them. The CDR3 is 14 residues long. Looked up from germline, CDR1 is MNHEY and CDR2 is SVGAGI. The CDR3 is CASSYRQVNSPLHF. CDR3 DNA sequence: TGTGCCAGCAGTTATAGACAGGTCAATTCACCCCTCCACTTT.

The chain has TRBV20-1 and TRBJ2-3; 7 nucleotides agree with TRBD2. This CDR3 is built from 11 residues. J was trimmed by 7 bases and V by 6 bases; bases with no gene match: 4. The germline V gene encodes CDR1 DFQATT and CDR2 SNEGSKA (reference sequence). CDR3 sequence: CSAGLVNTQYF. The CDR3 DNA is TGCAGTGCCGGACTAGTAAATACGCAGTATTTT.

The chain carries TRBV6-6 and TRBJ1-5; D not resolved. V was cut by 7 bases and J by 5 bases, with 12 bases left in between. The CDR3 is 13 residues long. CDR1 is MNHNY, CDR2 SVGAGI, per germline (reference sequence). CDR3 DNA: TGTGCCAGCAAAGAGGGCCAGCATCAGCCCCAGCATTTT. It is translated as CASKEGQHQPQHF.

CDR3 amino acids: CSVEGTLRAFF. In DNA form, the CDR3 reads TGCAGCGTTGAGGGGACACTGCGAGCTTTCTTT. This chain uses TRBV29-1 with TRBJ1-1, with D perhaps matching TRBD1 (6 bases). The germline CDR1 and CDR2 sequences are SQVTM and ANQGSEA. CDR3 length equals 11 residues. The ends were cut back, 3 bases at V and 10 bases at J, with 12 bases in the middle.

The gene calls are TRBV18 and TRBJ1-2, with D hard to call. Trimming took 1 base from V and 2 from J, leaving 5 bases between them. Germline CDR1 reads KGHSH; CDR2 reads LQKENI. CDR3 length: 13 amino acids. CDR3 nucleotides: TGTGCCAGCTCACCACAGGTGAACTATGGCTACACCTTC. Protein product: CASSPQVNYGYTF.

The chain recombines TRBV7-9 with TRBJ1-5; D remains ambiguous. This CDR3 is 16 amino acids long. Germline-derived CDR1 and CDR2 are SEHNR and FQNEAQ (reference sequence). V was shortened by 1 base and J by 0 bases, with 10 bases between the two germline ends. The DNA of the CDR3 is TGTGCCAGCAGCTTAGAACTGGGGTATAGCAATCAGCCCCAGCATTTT. Its translation: CASSLELGYSNQPQHF.

The chain links TRBV19 to TRBJ1-2; D uncertain. This CDR3 region has 14 residues. Trimming shortened V by 0 bases and J by 5 bases, and 10 bases separated the two germline ends. Germline CDR1 reads LNHDA; CDR2 reads SQIVND (reference sequence). CDR3 DNA sequence: TGTGCCAGTAGTATAGAGACCAGCTCTTATGGCTACACCTTC. Residues: CASSIETSSYGYTF.

This chain links TRBV19 with TRBJ2-7; 8 bases map to TRBD2. From germline, CDR1 is LNHDA and CDR2 SQIVND (reference sequence). V gave up 9 bases and J gave up 3 bases; unmatched junction bases: 7. This CDR3 comprises 13 residues. The chain's CDR3 is CASLLAVLYEQYF. CDR3 sequence (DNA): TGTGCCAGCCTACTAGCGGTACTCTACGAGCAGTACTTC.

The chain combines TRBV6-5 with TRBJ1-2; D is unresolved. CDR1 and CDR2 (germline): MNHEY, SVGAGI. The CDR3 has 14 residues. Trimming left V 5 bases short and J 1 base short, with 11 bases between. CDR3 loop: CASSPGSVNYGYTF. The CDR3 DNA is TGTGCCAGCAGTCCAGGCTCTGTTAACTATGGCTACACCTTC.

The rearrangement uses TRBV18 and TRBJ1-4; TRBD1 agrees at 7 bases. After removal of 3 bases from V and 3 bases from J, the junction contained 4 bases not matched to a gene. This CDR3 has 15 residues. Germline assignment: CDR1 KGHSH and CDR2 LQKENI. CDR3 amino acids: CASSPSTGPNEKLFF. The CDR3 DNA follows: TGTGCCAGCTCACCGTCGACAGGGCCTAATGAAAAACTGTTTTTT.

V gene TRBV11-3 combines with J gene TRBJ2-1; D not resolved. CDR3 length: 15 amino acids. CDR1 is SGHNT, CDR2 YENEEA, per germline. V shed 5 bases and J shed 5 bases, with 16 bases lying between them. CDR3 bases: TGTGCCAGCAGCCCAGGCGATCGGCTACACAATGAGCAGTTCTTC. Amino acid sequence: CASSPGDRLHNEQFF.

The V and J genes are TRBV4-3 and TRBJ2-6; the D gene could be TRBD1 or TRBD2 (5 bases each). V lost 5 bases and J 0 bases, leaving 20 bases between the germline ends. Germline lookup yields CDR1 LGHNA and CDR2 YSLEER. The CDR3 covers 19 residues. DNA of the CDR3: TGCGCCAGCAGCACCTTGGGGCCAGGGACGAGCTCTGGGGCCAACGTCCTGACTTTC. Its translation is CASSTLGPGTSSGANVLTF.

The chain has TRBV28 and TRBJ1-4; possibly TRBD1 for D (5 bases). The CDR3 has 12 amino acids. Germline V gene lookup returns CDR1 MDHEN and CDR2 SYDVKM. V lost 5 bases and J 9 bases, leaving 10 bases between the germline ends. The CDR3 region has the DNA TGTGCCAGCAGTCCCCCGGGACAAAAACTGTTTTTT. This encodes CASSPPGQKLFF.

This clone was observed once. The chain has TRBV7-2 and TRBJ1-2; TRBD1 is a possible D gene (6 bases). The V gene's germline CDR1 is SGHTA and CDR2 FQGNSA. Trimming pared 3 bases from V and 3 bases from J, leaving 8 bases between. The CDR3 runs 13 residues. CDR3: CASSFYRDYGYTF. The CDR3 nucleotides read TGTGCCAGCAGCTTTTACAGGGACTATGGCTACACCTTC. Full variable domain (outside the CDR3, taken from reference TRBV7-2 and TRBJ1-2): GAGVSQSPSNKVTEKGKDVELRCDPISGHTALYWYRQSLGQGLEFLIYFQGNSAPDKSGLPSDRFSAERTGGSVSTLTIQRTQQEDSAVYLCASSFYRDYGYTFGSGTRLTVV.

A word on this clone: The sample contains more than one DNA sequence encoding this CDR3. V gene TRBV5-1 combines with J gene TRBJ1-4; TRBD1 is a possible D gene (5 bases). CDR1 SGHRS and CDR2 YFSETQ come from the germline V gene. With 2 bases removed from V and 0 bases from J, the gap between germline ends came to 11 bases. The CDR3 has 16 amino acids. The DNA of the CDR3 is TGCGCCAGCAGCTTAAACCCGACAGCAACTAATGAAAAACTGTTTTTT. Protein sequence: CASSLNPTATNEKLFF.

The gene calls are TRBV10-3 and TRBJ1-6; D is possibly TRBD1 (6 bases). This CDR3 is 14 amino acids long. Germline V CDR1 and CDR2: ENHRY, SYGVKD. V lost 6 bases and J lost 4, with 10 bases in between. In nucleotides, the CDR3 is TGTGCCATCAGGCCGGGACAATATAATTCACCCCTCCACTTT. It translates to CAIRPGQYNSPLHF.

V is TRBV19 and J is TRBJ2-3, with TRBD1 matching 7 bases. CDR1 is LNHDA, CDR2 SQIVND, per germline (reference sequence). This CDR3 has 15 residues. The V gene end was trimmed by 6 bases and the J gene end by 4 bases; junction bases not matched to a gene: 10. The CDR3 nucleotides are TGTGCCAGTAGAATGAAAGGGACAGCACCAGATACGCAGTATTTT. Its protein is CASRMKGTAPDTQYF.

J is TRBJ2-3 and V is TRBV6-5; 11 bases are shared with TRBD2. Germline assignment: CDR1 MNHEY and CDR2 SVGAGI. The CDR3 runs 15 residues. Germline trimming cut 6 bases from V and 4 bases from J; bases unmatched to any gene: 6. The CDR3 region has the DNA TGTGCCAGCAGACGACTAGCGGGGCGATCAGATACGCAGTATTTT. Amino acid sequence: CASRRLAGRSDTQYF.

The sample holds one count of this clone. The V gene is TRBV30, the J gene TRBJ1-2, with D possibly being TRBD1 (5 bases). The CDR3 sequence is 13 residues long. The ends were cut back, 5 bases at V and 4 bases at J, with 14 bases in the middle. The germline V gene has CDR1 GTSNPN and CDR2 SVGIG (reference sequence). The CDR3 DNA is TGTGCCTGGGGGGGACCTTCGAGCTATGGCTACACCTTC. Translating it yields CAWGGPSSYGYTF.

The chain joins TRBV2 to TRBJ1-1, with D tentatively TRBD1 (6 bases). Per the germline V gene, CDR1 is SNHLY and CDR2 is FYNNEI. The CDR3 has 12 amino acids. The V gene lost 3 bases and the J gene lost 11 bases, with 13 bases spanning the gap. CDR3 nucleotide sequence: TGTGCCAGCAGTGAGATGGGGGGCGTCGCTTTCTTT. This gives the protein CASSEMGGVAFF.